This T cell receptor beta chain was recorded in a study of T-cell reconstitution after alpha-beta-depleted transplantation in children. Overall study results and limits: Approximately two months post-transplant, alpha-beta T cells reportedly originated from several hundred expanded graft clones. Surviving recipient T cells and thymic progenitors accounted for the high day-60 TCRbeta diversity observed in some patients.

As it was prepared, the TCRbeta library received unique molecular identifiers. TCRdb processed the PCR reads anew with MiXCR; each CDR3 protein has one entry. The sample includes under 300,000 distinct CDR3 sequences, around a tenth of them seen just once. From germline, CDR1 is MGHDK and CDR2 SYGVNS. V lost 5 bases to trimming and J lost 5 bases, with 13 bases between them. The CDR3 covers 14 residues. This clonotype was recorded at least ten times. Antigen unknown. The sequence was collected from a male patient aged 2 to 9 who had a stem cell transplant for chronic granulomatous disease, so the T cells may come from the graft donor. The chain has TRBV25-1 and TRBJ2-1, with D possibly matching TRBD2 (5 bases). The material was peripheral blood, obtained 180 days after TCRalphabeta/CD19-depleted stem cell transplant. CDR3 sequence: CASSLSGPNNEQFF. The DNA of the CDR3 is TGTGCCAGCAGTCTAAGCGGACCCAACAATGAGCAGTTCTTC.